One and the same sample provided the 20 T cell receptor beta chains below, sequenced in a study of a mutant IDH1 vaccine in newly diagnosed glioma. As to time point: week 23, last vaccination. What each vaccine dose contained was 300 ug of mutant IDH1 20-mer peptide, accompanied by topical imiquimod. Their target antigens are unknown. The table came from immunoSEQ multiplex PCR; TCRdb's copy has only in-frame clones and leaves some out. Of over 55,000 clones listed, around 80% are singletons. This sample comprised PBMCs, obtained from a glioma patient whose treatment included an IDH1 peptide vaccine. Source of these receptors: a woman aged 40 to 55 with glioma. Some clones in this sample may be carry-over from other donors' samples.

The gene calls are TRBV19 and TRBJ1-1, with D perhaps TRBD1 (5 bases). Looked up from germline, CDR1 is LNHDA and CDR2 is SQIVND (reference sequence). The CDR3 contains 15 residues. The germline V and J ends were trimmed by 3 bases and 5 bases, with 16 bases remaining between them. CDR3: CASSMLGPPWTEAFF. The CDR3 bases are TGTGCCAGTAGTATGTTGGGACCACCATGGACTGAAGCTTTCTTT.

The chain is built from TRBV30 and TRBJ1-6; no firm D call. The CDR3 sequence is 13 residues long. V was shortened by 5 bases and J by 5 bases, with 10 bases between the two germline ends. CDR1 is GTSNPN, CDR2 SVGIG, per germline (reference sequence). The CDR3 reads CAWDSSHNSPLHF. CDR3 in DNA: TGTGCCTGGGATAGTTCTCATAATTCACCCCTCCACTTT.

V and J are TRBV7-6 and TRBJ2-3; TRBD2 might be the D (6 bases). The CDR3 is 17 amino acids. V was trimmed by 5 bases and J by 0 bases, leaving 18 bases between them. Germline CDR1 is SGHVS and CDR2 is FNYEAQ. CDR3 in amino acids: CASSRGEREPSTDTQYF. The CDR3 coding sequence is TGTGCCAGCAGCCGTGGGGAACGGGAGCCAAGCACAGATACGCAGTATTTT.

This clone was counted between two and nine times. The J gene is TRBJ1-5, the V gene TRBV18; D remains unclear. The germline CDR1 and CDR2 sequences are KGHSH and LQKENI. Trimming shortened V by 4 bases and J by 0 bases, and 7 bases separated the two germline ends. The CDR3 has 14 amino acids. In DNA, the CDR3 is TGTGCCAGCTCACGGGAGTATAGCAATCAGCCCCAGCATTTT. Its protein is CASSREYSNQPQHF.

V and J are TRBV5-6 and TRBJ2-7, with 10 positions matching TRBD1. Trimming took 3 bases from V and 3 from J; bases not matched to a gene: 3. Germline V gives CDR1 SGHDT, CDR2 YYEEEE. The CDR3 consists of 14 residues. DNA for the CDR3: TGTGCCAGCAGCTGGGACAGGGGAAGCTACGAGCAGTACTTC. This codes for CASSWDRGSYEQYF.

This chain connects TRBV5-1 to TRBJ2-7; a weak D match, TRBD2 (5 bases). The CDR3 is 17 residues long. The germline V and J ends were trimmed by 0 bases and 0 bases, with 16 bases remaining between them. Germline V gene data show CDR1 as SGHRS and CDR2 as YFSETQ. In nucleotides, the CDR3 is TGCGCCAGCAGCTTGGGAAGGACTGGAGAGAGCTCCTACGAGCAGTACTTC. Translating gives CASSLGRTGESSYEQYF.

This chain joins TRBV6-5 and TRBJ2-7; D possibly corresponds to TRBD1 (7 bases). This CDR3 has 14 amino acids. The V and J ends lost 0 bases and 6 bases respectively, with 12 bases between them. Germline loops: CDR1 MNHEY, CDR2 SVGAGI. The CDR3 nucleotides read TGTGCCAGCAGTTACTCGGGCAGGGGGGTCGAGCAGTACTTC. Residues: CASSYSGRGVEQYF.

V is TRBV2 and J is TRBJ1-2, with D unresolved. Germline V CDR1 and CDR2: SNHLY, FYNNEI. Trimming removed 6 bases at V and 0 bases at J, with 5 bases between. The CDR3 is made up of 12 amino acids. CDR3 amino acids: CASRGTNYGYTF. DNA for the CDR3: TGTGCCAGCAGAGGTACTAACTATGGCTACACCTTC.

This clone has only a few counts. The V and J genes are TRBV9 and TRBJ1-5; the D gene is possibly TRBD1 (5 bases). The CDR3 length is 15 residues. V was pared by 0 bases and J by 2 bases, with 9 bases between. Germline V lookup: CDR1 SGDLS, CDR2 YYNGEE. Here the CDR3 DNA reads TGTGCCAGCAGCGTAGGAGGGGTAGGCAATCAGCCCCAGCATTTT. Protein product: CASSVGGVGNQPQHF. The whole variable domain, remainder taken from reference TRBV9 and TRBJ1-5, is DSGVTQTPKHLITATGQRVTLRCSPRSGDLSVYWYQQSLDQGLQFLIQYYNGEERAKGNILERFSAQQFPDLHSELNLSSLELGDSALYFCASSVGGVGNQPQHFGDGTRLSIL.

This chain uses TRBV6-5 with TRBJ1-4; tentatively, D is TRBD1 (5 bases). The CDR3 length is 14 residues. V shed 2 bases and J shed 13 bases, with 17 bases lying between them. Germline-derived CDR1 and CDR2 are MNHEY and SVGAGI. The CDR3 here is CASSYMGTGSVLFF. Here the CDR3 DNA reads TGTGCCAGCAGTTACATGGGAACAGGATCCGTACTGTTTTTT.

The chain links TRBV27 to TRBJ1-2, with TRBD1 matching over 7 bases. This CDR3 contains 14 residues. Germline loops: CDR1 MNHEY, CDR2 SMNVEV (reference sequence). The V gene end was trimmed by 5 bases and the J gene end by 3 bases; junction bases not matched to a gene: 6. The CDR3 nucleotides read TGTGCCAGCAGTCGCCGGGACAGAGACTATGGCTACACCTTC. Its translation is CASSRRDRDYGYTF.

The chain couples TRBV27 to TRBJ2-7; either TRBD1 or TRBD2 may supply D (6 bases each). Germline V lookup: CDR1 MNHEY, CDR2 SMNVEV (reference sequence). The V end was cut by 1 base, the J end by 6 bases, with 13 bases between. The CDR3 length is 14 residues. The CDR3 region has the DNA TGTGCCAGCAGTTTATATCCGGGGGCGGTCGAGCAGTACTTC. Translating gives CASSLYPGAVEQYF.

This chain connects TRBV2 to TRBJ2-5, with D perhaps TRBD2 (5 bases). The ends were cut back, 11 bases at V and 1 base at J, with 11 bases in the middle. This CDR3 is built from 12 residues. Germline CDR1 reads SNHLY; CDR2 reads FYNNEI. Written as DNA, the CDR3 is TGTGCCGTGGGCGGGCTCCAAGAGACCCAGTACTTC. Residues: CAVGGLQETQYF.

This sequence joins TRBV15 and TRBJ1-2; D is unresolved. V shed 1 base and J shed 4 bases, with 13 bases lying between them. The germline gives CDR1 LNHNV, CDR2 YYDKDF (reference sequence). The CDR3 has 15 amino acids. CDR3 DNA: TGTGCCACCAGCAGAGGCCCGGAACATGGCTATGGCTACACCTTC. Amino acid sequence: CATSRGPEHGYGYTF.

The chain is built from TRBV1 and TRBJ1-6; TRBD1 is the table's D call, not checked against the DNA. TRBV1 is given as a pseudogene. The CDR3 consists of 13 residues. CDR3 bases: TGCACCAGCAGCCGAAAGGGGAATTCACCCCTCCACTTT. The encoded protein is CTSSRKGNSPLHF.

The chain employs TRBV5-7 and TRBJ1-6; possible D gene TRBD1, 5 bases. TRBV5-7 is designated an ORF whose function remains uncertain. The CDR3 is made up of 16 amino acids. The V and J ends lost 2 bases and 7 bases respectively, with 16 bases between them. CDR3 amino acids: CASSLKSQGGNSPLHF. The CDR3 nucleotides are TGTGCCAGCAGCTTAAAGAGTCAGGGAGGGAATTCACCCCTCCACTTT.

The chain is built from TRBV4-3 and TRBJ2-3; 7 nucleotides match TRBD1. Germline CDR1 is LGHNA and CDR2 is YSLEER. V lost 4 bases to trimming and J lost 2 bases; unmatched junction nucleotides: 15. CDR3 length: 18 residues. CDR3 sequence: CASSRTHLTGLLTDTQYF. CDR3 DNA: TGCGCCAGCAGCCGCACTCACCTGACAGGGCTTCTCACAGATACGCAGTATTTT.

This clone was seen a handful of times. V usage is TRBV15 and J usage is TRBJ2-7; D remains ambiguous. Between the trimmed V and J ends, which lost 0 bases and 1 base, there was a span of 16 bases. Per germline, CDR1 LNHNV and CDR2 YYDKDF (reference sequence). This CDR3 comprises 17 residues. In DNA, the CDR3 is TGTGCCACCAGCAGAGACGCCTCCGTATGGCGTTCCTACGAGCAGTACTTC. It translates to CATSRDASVWRSYEQYF.

This clone has a handful of counts. The rearrangement uses TRBV2 and TRBJ1-2; tentatively, D is TRBD1 (6 bases). This CDR3 region has 15 residues. V shed 5 bases and J shed 6 bases, with 19 bases lying between them. Germline V gene data show CDR1 as SNHLY and CDR2 as FYNNEI. CDR3 DNA: TGTGCCAGCAGTCCCAACAGGGTAAGCGCGAATGGCTACACCTTC. This sequence encodes CASSPNRVSANGYTF.

V and J are TRBV11-2 and TRBJ1-3, with D perhaps matching TRBD1 (6 bases). Germline values: CDR1 SGHAT, CDR2 FQNNGV. Trimming left V 4 bases short and J 3 bases short, with 13 bases between. The CDR3 spans 15 residues. CDR3 nucleotides: TGTGCCAGCAGCTCTGGGGGGCTCTATGGAAACACCATATATTTT. Residues: CASSSGGLYGNTIYF.